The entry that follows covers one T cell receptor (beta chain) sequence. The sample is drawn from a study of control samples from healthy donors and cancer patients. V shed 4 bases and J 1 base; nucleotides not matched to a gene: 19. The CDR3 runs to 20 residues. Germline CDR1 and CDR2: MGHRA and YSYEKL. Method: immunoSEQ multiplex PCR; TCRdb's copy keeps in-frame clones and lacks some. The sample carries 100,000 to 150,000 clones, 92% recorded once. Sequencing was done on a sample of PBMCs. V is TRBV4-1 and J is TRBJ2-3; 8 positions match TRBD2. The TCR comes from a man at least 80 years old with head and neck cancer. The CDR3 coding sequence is TGCGCCAGCAGCCGCTTAGGTCGGCGGGGGGCTACCTTCGGCACAGATACGCAGTATTTT. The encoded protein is CASSRLGRRGATFGTDTQYF.